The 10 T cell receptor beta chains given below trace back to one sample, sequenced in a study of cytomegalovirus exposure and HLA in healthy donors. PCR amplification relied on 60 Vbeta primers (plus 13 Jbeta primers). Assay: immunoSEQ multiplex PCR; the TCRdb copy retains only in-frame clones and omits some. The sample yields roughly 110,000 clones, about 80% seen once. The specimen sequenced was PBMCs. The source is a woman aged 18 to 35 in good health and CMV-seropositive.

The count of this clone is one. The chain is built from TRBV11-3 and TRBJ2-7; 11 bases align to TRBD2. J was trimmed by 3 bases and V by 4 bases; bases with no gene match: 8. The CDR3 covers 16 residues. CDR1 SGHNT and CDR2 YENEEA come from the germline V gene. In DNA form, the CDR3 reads TGTGCCAGCAGCTCGCCTACTAGCGGGGGCCACTACGAGCAGTACTTC. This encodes CASSSPTSGGHYEQYF.

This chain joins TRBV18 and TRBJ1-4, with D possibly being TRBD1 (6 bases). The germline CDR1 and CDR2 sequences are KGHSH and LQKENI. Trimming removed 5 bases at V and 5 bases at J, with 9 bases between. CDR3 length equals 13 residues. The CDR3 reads CASSSGQNEKLFF. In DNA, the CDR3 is TGTGCCAGCTCAAGTGGACAGAATGAAAAACTGTTTTTT.

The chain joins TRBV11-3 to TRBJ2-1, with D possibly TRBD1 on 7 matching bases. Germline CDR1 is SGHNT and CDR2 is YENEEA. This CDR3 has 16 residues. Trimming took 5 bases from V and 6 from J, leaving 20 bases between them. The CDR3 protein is CASSTLGGAGGNEQFF. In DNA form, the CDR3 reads TGTGCCAGCAGCACCTTGGGGGGAGCAGGGGGCAATGAGCAGTTCTTC.

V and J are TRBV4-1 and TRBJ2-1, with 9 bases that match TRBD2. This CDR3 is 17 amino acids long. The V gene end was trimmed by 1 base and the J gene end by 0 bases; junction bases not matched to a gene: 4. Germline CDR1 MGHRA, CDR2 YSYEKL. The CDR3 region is CASSQVFSGSSYNEQFF. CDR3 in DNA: TGCGCCAGCAGCCAAGTTTTTAGCGGGAGCTCCTACAATGAGCAGTTCTTC.

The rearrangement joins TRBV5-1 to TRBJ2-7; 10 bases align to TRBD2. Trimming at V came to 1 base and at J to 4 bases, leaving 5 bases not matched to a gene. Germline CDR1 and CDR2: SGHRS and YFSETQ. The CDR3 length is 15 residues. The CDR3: CASSLRTSGNYEQYF. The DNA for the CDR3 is TGCGCCAGCAGCTTGCGGACTAGCGGTAATTACGAGCAGTACTTC.

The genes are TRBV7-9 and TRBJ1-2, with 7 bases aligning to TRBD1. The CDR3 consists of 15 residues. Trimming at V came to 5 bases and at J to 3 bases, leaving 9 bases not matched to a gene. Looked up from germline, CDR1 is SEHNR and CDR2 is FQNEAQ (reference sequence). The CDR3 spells CASSLETGTYYGYTF. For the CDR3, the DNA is TGTGCCAGCAGCCTCGAGACAGGGACCTACTATGGCTACACCTTC.

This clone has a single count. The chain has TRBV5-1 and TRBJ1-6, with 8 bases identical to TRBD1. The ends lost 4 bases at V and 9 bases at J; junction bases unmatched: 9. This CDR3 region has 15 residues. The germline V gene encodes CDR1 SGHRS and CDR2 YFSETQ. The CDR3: CASSVGQGRGSPLHF. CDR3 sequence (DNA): TGCGCCAGCAGCGTCGGACAGGGACGTGGTTCACCCCTCCACTTT.

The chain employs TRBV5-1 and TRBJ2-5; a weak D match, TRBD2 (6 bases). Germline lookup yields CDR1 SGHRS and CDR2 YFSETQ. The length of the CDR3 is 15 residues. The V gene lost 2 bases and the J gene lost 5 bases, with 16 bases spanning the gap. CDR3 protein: CASSFSGAPGETQYF. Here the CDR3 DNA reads TGCGCCAGCAGCTTTTCGGGAGCCCCCGGGGAGACCCAGTACTTC.

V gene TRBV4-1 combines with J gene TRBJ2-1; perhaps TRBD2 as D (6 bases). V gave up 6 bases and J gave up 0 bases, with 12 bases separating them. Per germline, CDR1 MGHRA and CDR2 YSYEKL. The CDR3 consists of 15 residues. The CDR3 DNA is TGCGCCAGCAGTGGCGTTAGCGGCTCCTACAATGAGCAGTTCTTC. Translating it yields CASSGVSGSYNEQFF.

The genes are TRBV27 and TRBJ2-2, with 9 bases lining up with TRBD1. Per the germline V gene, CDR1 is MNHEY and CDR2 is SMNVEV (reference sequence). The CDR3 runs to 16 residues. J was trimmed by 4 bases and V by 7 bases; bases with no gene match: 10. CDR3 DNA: TGTGCCAGCAAATTCGTAACAGGGGGCGGCACCGGGGAGCTGTTTTTT. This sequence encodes CASKFVTGGGTGELFF.